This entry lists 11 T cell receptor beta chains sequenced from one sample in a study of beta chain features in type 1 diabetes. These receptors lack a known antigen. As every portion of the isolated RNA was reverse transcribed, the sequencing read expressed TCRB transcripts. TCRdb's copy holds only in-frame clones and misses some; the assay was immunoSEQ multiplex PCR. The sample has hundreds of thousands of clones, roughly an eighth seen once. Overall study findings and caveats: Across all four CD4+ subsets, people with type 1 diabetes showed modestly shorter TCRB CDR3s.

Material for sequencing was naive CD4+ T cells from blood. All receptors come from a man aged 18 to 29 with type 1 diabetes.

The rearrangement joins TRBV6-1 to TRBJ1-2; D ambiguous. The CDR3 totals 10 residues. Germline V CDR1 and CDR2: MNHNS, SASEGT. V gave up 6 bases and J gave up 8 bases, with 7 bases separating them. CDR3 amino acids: CASSGGGYTF. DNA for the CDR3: TGTGCCAGCAGCGGTGGGGGCTACACCTTC.

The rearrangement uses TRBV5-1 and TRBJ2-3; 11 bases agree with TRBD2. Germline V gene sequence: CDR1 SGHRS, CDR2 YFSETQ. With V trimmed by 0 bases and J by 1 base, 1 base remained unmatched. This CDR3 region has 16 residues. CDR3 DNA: TGCGCCAGCAGCTTGGGGGGACTAGCGGGCACAGATACGCAGTATTTT. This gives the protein CASSLGGLAGTDTQYF.

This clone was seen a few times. The CDR3 reads CASSSTRMGYTF. DNA for the CDR3: TGTGCCAGCAGCTCCACTAGGATGGGCTACACCTTC. The rearrangement uses TRBV7-2 and TRBJ1-2, with D hard to call. Per germline, CDR1 SGHTA and CDR2 FQGNSA. The CDR3 covers 12 residues. V was cut by 4 bases and J by 8 bases, with 11 bases left in between. The whole variable domain, filled in from reference TRBV7-2 and TRBJ1-2, reads GAGVSQSPSNKVTEKGKDVELRCDPISGHTALYWYRQSLGQGLEFLIYFQGNSAPDKSGLPSDRFSAERTGGSVSTLTIQRTQQEDSAVYLCASSSTRMGYTFGSGTRLTVV.

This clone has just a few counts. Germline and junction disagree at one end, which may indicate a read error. The CDR3 loop reads CASSLADRQAHF. CDR3 nucleotides: TGTGCCAGCAGCTTAGCAGACCGCCAGGCGCACTTC. The gene calls are TRBV7-9 and TRBJ2-7; D gene unclear. This CDR3 has 12 residues. CDR1 and CDR2 from the germline V gene are SEHNR and FQNEAQ (reference sequence).

The CDR3 nucleotides are TGTGCCTGGAGTGTGCCGGGGGCAGGATATTCACCCCTCCACTTT. Amino acids: CAWSVPGAGYSPLHF. The rearrangement links TRBV30 to TRBJ1-6, with D tentatively TRBD1 (6 bases). Trimming left V 0 bases short and J 8 bases short, with 14 bases between. The germline CDR1 and CDR2 sequences are GTSNPN and SVGIG (reference sequence). The CDR3 has 15 residues.

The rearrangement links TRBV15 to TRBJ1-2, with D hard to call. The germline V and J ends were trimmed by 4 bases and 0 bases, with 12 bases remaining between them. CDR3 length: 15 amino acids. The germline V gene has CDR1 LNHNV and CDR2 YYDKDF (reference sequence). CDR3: CATSKDWGSNYGYTF. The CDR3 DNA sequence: TGTGCCACCAGCAAGGATTGGGGTTCTAACTATGGCTACACCTTC.

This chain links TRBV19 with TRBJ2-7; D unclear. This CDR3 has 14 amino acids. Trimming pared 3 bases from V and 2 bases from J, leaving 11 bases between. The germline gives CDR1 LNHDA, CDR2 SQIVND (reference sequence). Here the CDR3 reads CASSIQGPAYEQYF. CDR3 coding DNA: TGTGCCAGTAGTATTCAAGGACCAGCCTACGAGCAGTACTTC.

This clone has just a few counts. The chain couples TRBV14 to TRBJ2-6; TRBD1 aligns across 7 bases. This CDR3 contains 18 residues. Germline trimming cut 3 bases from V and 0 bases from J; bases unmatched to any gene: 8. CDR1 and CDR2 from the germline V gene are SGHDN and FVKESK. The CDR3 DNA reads TGTGCCAGCAGCCACCAATCGGGACAGAGCTCTGGGGCCAACGTCCTGACTTTC. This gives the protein CASSHQSGQSSGANVLTF.

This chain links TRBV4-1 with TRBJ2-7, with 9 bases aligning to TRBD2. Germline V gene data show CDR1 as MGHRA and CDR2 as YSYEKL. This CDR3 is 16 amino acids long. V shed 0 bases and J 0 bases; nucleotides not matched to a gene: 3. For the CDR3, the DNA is TGCGCCAGCAGCCAAGAAAAGCGGGGGGCCTCCTACGAGCAGTACTTC. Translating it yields CASSQEKRGASYEQYF.

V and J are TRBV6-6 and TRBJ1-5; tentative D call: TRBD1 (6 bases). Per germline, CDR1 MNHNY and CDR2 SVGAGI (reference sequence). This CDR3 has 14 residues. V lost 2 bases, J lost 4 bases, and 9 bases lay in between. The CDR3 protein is CASSYQGQNQPQHF. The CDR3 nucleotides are TGTGCCAGCAGTTACCAGGGGCAAAATCAGCCCCAGCATTTT.

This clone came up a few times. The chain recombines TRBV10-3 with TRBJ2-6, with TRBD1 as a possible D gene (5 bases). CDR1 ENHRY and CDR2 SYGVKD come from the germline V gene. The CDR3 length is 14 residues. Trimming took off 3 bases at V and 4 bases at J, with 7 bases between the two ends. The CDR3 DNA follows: TGTGCCATCAGTGACAGGGCCGGGGCCAACGTCCTGACTTTC. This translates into CAISDRAGANVLTF.